The T cell receptor beta chain under discussion was sequenced for a study of T cells in Graves' hyperthyroidism and ophthalmopathy. The study's findings and limits: Blood shared most expanded thyroid clonotypes above 0.001.

V was clipped by 1 base and J by 0 bases, with 8 bases between them. This CDR3 is 14 amino acids long. Germline V gene sequence: CDR1 SGHKS, CDR2 YYEKEE (reference sequence). There are many counts of this clonotype. The target antigen is unknown. Patients with uncontrolled infections, other autoimmune diseases, pregnancy or lactation were excluded. Sampled blood dates from first hyperthyroidism diagnosis, and it precedes any ophthalmopathy symptoms. Amplified TCR beta CDR3 regions derived from RNA transcripts. TCR CDR3 underwent first-round RT-PCR with the HTBI primer set. In TCRdb, the multiplex PCR reads were re-called with MiXCR into one record per CDR3 protein. The repertoire consists of 250,000 to 300,000 distinct CDR3 sequences, with about an eighth occurring once and the leading ten covering about 8%.

This chain uses TRBV5-5 with TRBJ2-7; the D gene is possibly TRBD2 (5 bases). The sequence derives from a woman aged 25-40 years with Graves' hyperthyroidism that later progressed to Graves' ophthalmopathy. The specimen was blood. The CDR3 loop reads CASSLSGISYEQYF. The CDR3 DNA reads TGTGCCAGCAGCTTGTCCGGGATCTCCTACGAGCAGTACTTC.